The rows below give T cell receptor beta chains drawn from one sample of a study of T cells in Graves' hyperthyroidism and ophthalmopathy. TCRdb re-called the multiplex PCR reads through MiXCR, storing one row per CDR3 protein. The data show a few hundred thousand distinct CDR3 sequences, approximately 20% seen once. Sequencing input: blood. The receptor set was obtained from a man in his thirties or forties with Graves' ophthalmopathy. CDR3s include the opening cysteine and the closing phenylalanine or tryptophan. D genes are given only for firm matches. Some rows mark clone size as missing; the rest say once, few, many or name a class of expanded clone.

TGTGCCAGCAGTTACTCGTTTGGGAAGGGTCAAGAGACCCAGTACTTC CASSYSFGKGQETQYF TRBJ2-5 . . TRBV6-5
TGTGCCACCAGCCAGGGGGGGCCATGGCTGTTTTTT CATSQGGPWLFF TRBJ2-2 . . TRBV15
TGTGCCAGTAGTATACGGTTGGCAGGGGGCCGCCCAGATACGCAGTATTTT CASSIRLAGGRPDTQYF TRBJ2-3 TRBD1 . TRBV19
TGTGCCAGTAGTTCCTGGGGCAATCAGCCCCAGCATTTT CASSSWGNQPQHF TRBJ1-5 . few TRBV19
TGTGCCAGCACCATAAACAACTATGGCTACACCTTC CASTINNYGYTF TRBJ1-2 . few TRBV14
TGTGCCAGCAGCACTTGGGCTAGCGGGATAGAGACCCAGTACTTC CASSTWASGIETQYF TRBJ2-5 TRBD2 many TRBV3-1
TGTGCCAGCAGCCCCCTAGTGTGGGGACAAGCGGGATCGGCATACGAGCAGTACTTC CASSPLVWGQAGSAYEQYF TRBJ2-7 . many TRBV7-8
TGTGCCAGCAGTCCGAGACAGGGTAAGAGGGGCACTGAAGCTTTCTTT CASSPRQGKRGTEAFF TRBJ1-1 TRBD1 . TRBV27
TGTGCCAGCAGCGTTCGAGATGGGGGCGTGGAGACCCAGTACTTC CASSVRDGGVETQYF TRBJ2-5 . many TRBV9
TGTGCCAGCAGCTTAGCGGGCGGGTTCTCTGGGGAGACCCAGTACTTC CASSLAGGFSGETQYF TRBJ2-5 . few TRBV7-9
TGTGCCAGCAGCTCAGGGGGGGCCCTCTACGAGCAGTACTTC CASSSGGALYEQYF TRBJ2-7 . . TRBV11-3
TGTGCCAGCAGTTACTCGAGTAGCGGGGGGGACACAGATACGCAGTATTTT CASSYSSSGGDTDTQYF TRBJ2-3 TRBD2 few TRBV6-5
TGCAGTGACTCCACCGGGGCTAGCGGGAGGCTTAATGAGCAGTTCTTC CSDSTGASGRLNEQFF TRBJ2-1 TRBD2 . TRBV20-1
TGTGCCAGCAGCGTAGGCGGGAGGAGAGATACGCAGTATTTT CASSVGGRRDTQYF TRBJ2-3 TRBD2 few TRBV9
TGTGCCAGCAGCTTAGTCGGGACTAGCGGGAAGGGGAACGGGGAGCTGTTTTTT CASSLVGTSGKGNGELFF TRBJ2-2 TRBD2 few TRBV7-2
TGCAGCGGTGACGAGGGGGGAGAGACCCAGTACTTC CSGDEGGETQYF TRBJ2-5 . once TRBV29-1
TGTGCCTGGAGTGTAGGTAGACAGGGGAACACTGAAGCTTTCTTT CAWSVGRQGNTEAFF TRBJ1-1 TRBD1 few TRBV30
TGTGCCAGTAGTATCCAAGGTAGCGGCGCCTCAGGTGAGCAGTTCTTC CASSIQGSGASGEQFF TRBJ2-1 . few TRBV19
TGTGCCAGTAGTATAGACCCCTGGCATTCTAGCGGGAGTACAGATACGCAGTATTTT CASSIDPWHSSGSTDTQYF TRBJ2-3 TRBD2 . TRBV19
TGTGCCAGCAGATCTTATAGCAATCAGCCCCAGCATTTT CASRSYSNQPQHF TRBJ1-5 . . TRBV5-8
TGTGCCAGCGGGACTAGCGGGAGACTAGAGACCCAGTACTTC CASGTSGRLETQYF TRBJ2-5 TRBD2 . TRBV6-1
TGCAGTGCTAGAAACCTTGACCGACATGAGCAGTTCTTC CSARNLDRHEQFF TRBJ2-1 . many TRBV20-1
TGCAGCGTTGGGGGCGGGAGGAACACCGGGGAGCTGTTTTTT CSVGGGRNTGELFF TRBJ2-2 TRBD2 . TRBV29-1
TGTGCCAGCAGCTTAGGACCAGGCTGGCCAGATACGCAGTATTTT CASSLGPGWPDTQYF TRBJ2-3 . many TRBV7-3
TGCGCCAGCACCCGTGGGCTAGCAGATAAGACCCAGTACTTC CASTRGLADKTQYF TRBJ2-5 . few TRBV5-1
TGTGCCTGTGGGGGGACTCAAAACACAGATACGCAGTATTTT CACGGTQNTDTQYF TRBJ2-3 . few TRBV28
TGTGCCAGCAGTGCCCCCGGGACTAGCGGATACAATGAGCAGTTCTTC CASSAPGTSGYNEQFF TRBJ2-1 TRBD2 many TRBV12-3/TRBV12-4
TGTGCCAGCAACCCTAGCGGGCATCACAATGAGCAGTTCTTC CASNPSGHHNEQFF TRBJ2-1 TRBD2 few TRBV3-1
TGTGCCAGCATGGGCACAGAGGACTACGAGCAGTACTTC CASMGTEDYEQYF TRBJ2-7 . many TRBV2
TGTGCCAGCAGCTTACTAGCGGGAGGGCCTCGGGAGCAGTTCTTC CASSLLAGGPREQFF TRBJ2-1 TRBD2 many TRBV11-3
TGTGCCAGCAGTCCCAGGACGGACATGAACACTGAAGCTTTCTTT CASSPRTDMNTEAFF TRBJ1-1 . few TRBV12-3/TRBV12-4
TGCAGTGCCTATAGGTCCAGGGCCTATGGCTACACCTTC CSAYRSRAYGYTF TRBJ1-2 . . TRBV20-1
TGTGCCAGCAGAACCGTGAATACCGGGATTAACTATGGCTACACCTTC CASRTVNTGINYGYTF TRBJ1-2 . few TRBV27
TGTGCCAGCTCACCAAATCGGGACAAACATAGCAATCAGCCCCAGCATTTT CASSPNRDKHSNQPQHF TRBJ1-5 . . TRBV18
TGTGCCAGCAGTCCCGTCCAGGGTTGGATTCAGCCCCAGCATTTT CASSPVQGWIQPQHF TRBJ1-5 . few TRBV12-3/TRBV12-4
TGCGCCAGCAGAGCGGGAAACAATGAGCAGTTCTTC CASRAGNNEQFF TRBJ2-1 TRBD2 . TRBV5-1
TGTGCCAGCTTGGGTTCGCGTAATTCACCCCTCCACTTT CASLGSRNSPLHF TRBJ1-6 . . TRBV2
TGTGCCATCAGTGAGCCGGACCGCCACGTCTATGGCTACACCTTC CAISEPDRHVYGYTF TRBJ1-2 . . TRBV10-3
TGCGCCAGCAGCTTGAACAGCCAGAACACTGAAGCTTTCTTT CASSLNSQNTEAFF TRBJ1-1 . many TRBV5-1
TGTGCCAGCAGCTTATGGCCGAGGGAGAACACTGAAGCTTTCTTT CASSLWPRENTEAFF TRBJ1-1 . many TRBV13
TGTGCCACCAGTGATGGGACTAGCGTATTATCCTACAATGAGCAGTTCTTC CATSDGTSVLSYNEQFF TRBJ2-1 TRBD2 . TRBV24-1
TGTGCCAGCAGCTTCCAAGATGAGACCCAGTACTTC CASSFQDETQYF TRBJ2-5 . once TRBV9
TGTGCCACCAGTGAAGCTAGCGGTGGCGAGACCCAGTACTTC CATSEASGGETQYF TRBJ2-5 TRBD2 . TRBV24-1
TGTGCCAGAGGCACCGGGACAGGGTTCGGGAACACTGAAGCTTTCTTT CARGTGTGFGNTEAFF TRBJ1-1 TRBD1 . TRBV2
TGTGCCAGCAGCCGCAGGGGGGGCCAAGATACGCAGTATTTT CASSRRGGQDTQYF TRBJ2-3 . many TRBV3-1
TGTGCCAGCAGCTTAGATTTAAGGAATGAGCAGTTCTTC CASSLDLRNEQFF TRBJ2-1 . many TRBV11-2
TGTGCCAGCAGTTTCTCGCGCGGGGCCGGACCTAACCAGTACTTC CASSFSRGAGPNQYF TRBJ2-5 . few TRBV28
TGTGCCAGTAGTATTGTCGGAGGGCCCCAGCATTTT CASSIVGGPQHF TRBJ1-5 . . TRBV19
TGTGCCAGCGGAAAGAGCCGCCCTACCTTCTACGAGCAGTACTTC CASGKSRPTFYEQYF TRBJ2-7 . many TRBV28
TGCAGCGTTGGCCTCGACAGAATCTCTGGAAACACCATATATTTT CSVGLDRISGNTIYF TRBJ1-3 . . TRBV29-1
TGTGCCAGCAGTGATGGGGCAGGTGAAGCTTTCTTT CASSDGAGEAFF TRBJ1-1 . many TRBV2
TGTGCCAGCAGATCTTCACAGGGACGGCAGTATTTT CASRSSQGRQYF TRBJ2-3 . . TRBV28
TGCAGCGTTGAACAAGGGCTCATTACTGAAGCTTTCTTT CSVEQGLITEAFF TRBJ1-1 . few TRBV29-1
TGTGCCAGCAGCCTGAGCGGGAGGGCAGAGACCCAGTACTTC CASSLSGRAETQYF TRBJ2-5 TRBD2 . TRBV7-3